One sample yielded the 15 T cell receptor beta chains listed below, sequenced in a study of OX40 agonist ivuxolimab in advanced cancers. TCRdb's copy holds only in-frame clones and misses some; the assay was immunoSEQ multiplex PCR. Counted here are 35,000 to 55,000 clones, approximately 80% occurring once; the ten biggest clones make up approximately 7.5%. The specimen comprised CD4+ or CD8+ T cells sorted from blood, sampled in a trial of the OX40 agonist ivuxolimab. The receptors shown here come from an adult with an advanced solid tumor such as melanoma, head and neck, liver or kidney cancer.

This clone was detected only once. Lacking the conserved final phenylalanine or tryptophan, this CDR3 likely reflects a read error. The chain has TRBV6-1 and TRBJ1-2; perhaps TRBD1 as D (6 bases). Between the trimmed V and J ends, which lost 3 bases and 4 bases, there was a span of 12 bases. The CDR3 has 14 amino acids. CDR1 MNHNS and CDR2 SASEGT come from the germline V gene. As DNA, the CDR3 is TGTGCCAGCAGTGACCTCTTGGGGGCCTATGGCTACACCCTC. It encodes CASSDLLGAYGYTL.

The chain joins TRBV18 to TRBJ1-2; 7 bases match TRBD1. Trimming took 0 bases from V and 4 from J; bases not matched to a gene: 8. Germline V gives CDR1 KGHSH, CDR2 LQKENI. The CDR3 is made up of 16 amino acids. The CDR3 coding sequence is TGTGCCAGCTCACCACCTGGGCAGGGGGACGTCTATGGCTACACCTTC. Residues: CASSPPGQGDVYGYTF. Supplemented by reference TRBV18 and TRBJ1-2, the full variable domain reads NAGVMQNPRHLVRRRGQEARLRCSPMKGHSHVYWYRQLPEEGLKFMVYLQKENIIDESGMPKERFSAEFPKEGPSILRIQQVVRGDSAAYFCASSPPGQGDVYGYTFGSGTRLTVV.

Notes on this clone: The junction departs from the called germline gene at one end, perhaps through a read error. For the CDR3, the DNA is TGCGCCAGCAGCCAAGTAGCAGGGACATTTGGCTACACCTTC. Its translation: CASSQVAGTFGYTF. V and J are TRBV5-4 and TRBJ1-2; possibly TRBD1 for D (6 bases). This CDR3 is 14 amino acids long. CDR1 and CDR2 (germline): SGHNT, YYREEE (reference sequence).

This clone was picked up many times. The chain employs TRBV19 and TRBJ1-5; D remains ambiguous. Per germline, CDR1 LNHDA and CDR2 SQIVND (reference sequence). Trimming removed 8 bases from V and 8 bases from J, with 4 bases in between. The CDR3 is made up of 9 amino acids. CDR3 coding DNA: TGTGCCAGTCCAGAGCCCCAGCATTTT. This codes for CASPEPQHF.

V is TRBV18 and J is TRBJ1-1, with TRBD1 as a possible D gene (6 bases). The CDR3 totals 13 residues. Trimming cost V 4 bases and J 1 base, with 7 bases left between them. Germline V lookup: CDR1 KGHSH, CDR2 LQKENI. In DNA form, the CDR3 reads TGTGCCAGCTCACAGGGGGGGAACACTGAAGCTTTCTTT. This translates into CASSQGGNTEAFF. Drawing the rest from reference TRBV18 and TRBJ1-1, the complete variable domain is NAGVMQNPRHLVRRRGQEARLRCSPMKGHSHVYWYRQLPEEGLKFMVYLQKENIIDESGMPKERFSAEFPKEGPSILRIQQVVRGDSAAYFCASSQGGNTEAFFGQGTRLTVV.

The chain employs TRBV11-2 and TRBJ2-7; 13 bases align to TRBD2. Germline-derived CDR1 and CDR2 are SGHAT and FQNNGV. After removal of 1 base from V and 7 bases from J, the junction contained 16 bases not matched to a gene. The CDR3 runs 19 residues. CDR3 nucleotides: TGTGCCAGCAGCTTAGGGGCGTTAAGGACTAGCGGGAGAATTCGGGAGCAGTACTTC. Its protein product is CASSLGALRTSGRIREQYF.

This clone was recorded a few times. The CDR3 loop is CASTSDRRASYEQYF. DNA of the CDR3: TGTGCCAGCACATCAGACAGGCGAGCTTCCTACGAGCAGTACTTC. The chain couples TRBV28 to TRBJ2-7, with D possibly being TRBD1 (6 bases). With 7 bases removed from V and 1 base from J, the gap between germline ends came to 17 bases. Germline V gene data show CDR1 as MDHEN and CDR2 as SYDVKM. The CDR3 totals 15 residues. Combining the CDR3 with reference TRBV28 and TRBJ2-7 gives the whole variable domain DVKVTQSSRYLVKRTGEKVFLECVQDMDHENMFWYRQDPGLGLRLIYFSYDVKMKEKGDIPEGYSVSREKKERFSLILESASTNQTSMYLCASTSDRRASYEQYFGPGTRLTVT.

This rearrangement joins TRBV11-3 to TRBJ2-1; D is possibly TRBD1 or TRBD2 (5 bases each). V was pared by 3 bases and J by 10 bases, with 16 bases between. The germline CDR1 and CDR2 sequences are SGHNT and YENEEA. The CDR3 sequence is 14 residues long. CDR3 amino acids: CASSFRDEREEQFF. The CDR3 nucleotides are TGTGCCAGCAGCTTCCGGGACGAAAGAGAGGAGCAGTTCTTC.

This chain's CDR3 is CASSERREETQYF. CDR3 sequence (DNA): TGTGCCAGCAGTGAAAGGCGGGAGGAGACCCAGTACTTC. This rearrangement joins TRBV2 to TRBJ2-5; 7 positions agree with TRBD2. There are 13 residues in the CDR3. Germline trimming cut 2 bases from V and 5 bases from J; bases unmatched to any gene: 2. The germline V gene has CDR1 SNHLY and CDR2 FYNNEI.

This rearrangement joins TRBV18 to TRBJ1-5; D gene unclear. CDR1 and CDR2 (germline): KGHSH, LQKENI. With 5 bases removed from V and 2 bases from J, the gap between germline ends came to 13 bases. CDR3 size: 15 residues. The CDR3 nucleotides read TGTGCCAGCTCATACGACTCTTCAGGCAATCAGCCCCAGCATTTT. It translates to CASSYDSSGNQPQHF. Supplemented by reference TRBV18 and TRBJ1-5, the full variable domain reads NAGVMQNPRHLVRRRGQEARLRCSPMKGHSHVYWYRQLPEEGLKFMVYLQKENIIDESGMPKERFSAEFPKEGPSILRIQQVVRGDSAAYFCASSYDSSGNQPQHFGDGTRLSIL.

This clone was observed a single time. The CDR3 protein is CASSRDVGELFF. The CDR3 DNA is TGTGCCAGCAGTAGGGACGTCGGGGAGCTGTTTTTT. The chain has TRBV7-9 and TRBJ2-2, with D possibly called TRBD1 or TRBD2 (5 bases each). Germline values: CDR1 SEHNR, CDR2 FQNEAQ (reference sequence). The CDR3 sequence is 12 residues long. V was shortened by 6 bases and J by 7 bases, with 9 bases between the two germline ends.

This clone was observed a few times. This rearrangement joins TRBV11-2 to TRBJ2-5, with TRBD2 identical over 13 bases. The J segment lost 7 bases and the V segment lost 5 bases, leaving 7 bases of the junction unmatched. Germline V CDR1 and CDR2: SGHAT, FQNNGV. There are 15 residues in the CDR3. This chain's CDR3 is CASSPTSGGSWTQYF. Here the CDR3 DNA reads TGTGCCAGCAGCCCGACTAGCGGGGGGTCATGGACCCAGTACTTC.

The rearrangement uses TRBV9 and TRBJ1-1, with D possibly matching TRBD1 (6 bases). Germline V gene sequence: CDR1 SGDLS, CDR2 YYNGEE. The V end lost 4 bases, the J end lost 4 bases, and 14 bases lay between the germline ends. The CDR3 totals 14 residues. In nucleotides, the CDR3 is TGTGCCAGCAGCCAGGGGTCGGGGTCCACTGAAGCTTTCTTT. It codes for CASSQGSGSTEAFF.

Of note for this clone: A junction end diverges from the germline sequence, so it may reflect a read error. The genes are TRBV6-4 and TRBJ2-2, with D possibly matching TRBD2 (6 bases). From germline, CDR1 is MRHNA and CDR2 SNTAGT. This CDR3 comprises 15 residues. CDR3 loop: CASSYSMGGRGELFF. In nucleotides, the CDR3 is TGTGCCAGCAGTTACTCGATGGGAGGCCGCGGGGAGCTGTTTTTT.

V and J are TRBV4-3 and TRBJ2-5; D is ambiguous. Germline V gives CDR1 LGHNA, CDR2 YSLEER. This CDR3 comprises 15 residues. The germline V and J ends were trimmed by 0 bases and 1 base, with 9 bases remaining between them. The CDR3 DNA reads as TGCGCCAGCAGCCAAGATACTCACGGCCAAGAGACCCAGTACTTC. This sequence encodes CASSQDTHGQETQYF.